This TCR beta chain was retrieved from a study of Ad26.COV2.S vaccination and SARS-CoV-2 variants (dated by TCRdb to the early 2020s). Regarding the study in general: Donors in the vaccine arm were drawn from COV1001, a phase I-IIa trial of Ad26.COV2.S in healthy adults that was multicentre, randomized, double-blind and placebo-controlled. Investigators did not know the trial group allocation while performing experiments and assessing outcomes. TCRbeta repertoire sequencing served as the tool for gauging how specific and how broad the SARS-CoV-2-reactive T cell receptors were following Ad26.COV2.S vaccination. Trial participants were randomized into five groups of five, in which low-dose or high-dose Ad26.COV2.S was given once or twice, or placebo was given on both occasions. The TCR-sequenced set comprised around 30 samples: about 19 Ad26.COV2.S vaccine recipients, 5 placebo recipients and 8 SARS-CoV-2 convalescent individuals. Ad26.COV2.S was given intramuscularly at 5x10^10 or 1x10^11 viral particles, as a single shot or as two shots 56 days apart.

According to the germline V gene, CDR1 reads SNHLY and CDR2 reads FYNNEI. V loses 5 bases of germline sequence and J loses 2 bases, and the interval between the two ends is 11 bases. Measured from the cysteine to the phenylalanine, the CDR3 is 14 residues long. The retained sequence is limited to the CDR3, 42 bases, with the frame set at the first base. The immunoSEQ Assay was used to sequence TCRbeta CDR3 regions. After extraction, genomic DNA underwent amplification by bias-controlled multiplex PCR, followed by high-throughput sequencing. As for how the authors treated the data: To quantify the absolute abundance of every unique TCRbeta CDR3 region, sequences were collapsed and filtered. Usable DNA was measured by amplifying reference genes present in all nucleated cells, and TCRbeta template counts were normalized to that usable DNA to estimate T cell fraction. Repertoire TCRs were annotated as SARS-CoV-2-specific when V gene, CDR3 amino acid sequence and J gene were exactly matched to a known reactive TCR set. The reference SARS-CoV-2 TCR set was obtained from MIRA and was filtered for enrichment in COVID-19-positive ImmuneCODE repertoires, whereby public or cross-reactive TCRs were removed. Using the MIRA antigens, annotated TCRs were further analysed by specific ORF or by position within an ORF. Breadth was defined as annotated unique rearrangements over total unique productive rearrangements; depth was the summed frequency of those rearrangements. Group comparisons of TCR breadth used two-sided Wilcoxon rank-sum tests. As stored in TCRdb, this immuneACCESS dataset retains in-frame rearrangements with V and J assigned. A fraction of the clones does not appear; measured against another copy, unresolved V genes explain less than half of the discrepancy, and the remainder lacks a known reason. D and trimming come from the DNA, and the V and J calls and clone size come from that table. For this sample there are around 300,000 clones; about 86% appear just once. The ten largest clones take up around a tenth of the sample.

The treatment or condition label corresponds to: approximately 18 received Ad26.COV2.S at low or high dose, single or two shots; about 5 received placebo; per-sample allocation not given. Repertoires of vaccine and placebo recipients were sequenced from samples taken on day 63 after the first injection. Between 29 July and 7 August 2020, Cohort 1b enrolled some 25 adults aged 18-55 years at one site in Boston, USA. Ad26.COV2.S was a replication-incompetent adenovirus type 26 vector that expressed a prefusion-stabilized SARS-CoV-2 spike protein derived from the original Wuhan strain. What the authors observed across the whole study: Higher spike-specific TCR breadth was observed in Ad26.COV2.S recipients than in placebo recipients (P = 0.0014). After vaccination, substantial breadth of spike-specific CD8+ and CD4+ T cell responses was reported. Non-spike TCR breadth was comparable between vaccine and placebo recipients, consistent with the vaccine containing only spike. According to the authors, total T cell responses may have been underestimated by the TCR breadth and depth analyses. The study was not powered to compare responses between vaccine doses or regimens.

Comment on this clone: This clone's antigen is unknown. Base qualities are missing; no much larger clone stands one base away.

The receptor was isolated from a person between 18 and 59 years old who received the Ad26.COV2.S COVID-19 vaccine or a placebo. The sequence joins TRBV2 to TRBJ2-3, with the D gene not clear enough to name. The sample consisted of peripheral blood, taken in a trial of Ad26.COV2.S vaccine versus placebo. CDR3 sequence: CASSRLGLTDTQYF. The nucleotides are TGTGCCAGCAGTCGCCTAGGGCTCACAGATACGCAGTATTTT.